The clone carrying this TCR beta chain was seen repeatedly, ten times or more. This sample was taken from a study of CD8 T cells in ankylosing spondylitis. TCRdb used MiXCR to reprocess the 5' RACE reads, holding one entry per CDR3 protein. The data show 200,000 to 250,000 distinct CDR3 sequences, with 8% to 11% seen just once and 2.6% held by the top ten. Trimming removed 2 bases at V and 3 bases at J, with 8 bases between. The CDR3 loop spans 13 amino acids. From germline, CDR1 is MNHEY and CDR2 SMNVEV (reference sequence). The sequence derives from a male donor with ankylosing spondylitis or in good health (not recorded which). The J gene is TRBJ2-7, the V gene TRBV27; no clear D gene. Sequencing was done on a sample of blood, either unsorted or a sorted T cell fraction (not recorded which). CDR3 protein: CASSLTPYYEQYF. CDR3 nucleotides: TGTGCCAGCAGTTTAACGCCCTACTACGAGCAGTACTTC.